These 18 T cell receptor beta chains were all obtained from the same sample, sequenced in a study of identical twins. TCRdb re-analysed the 5' RACE reads in MiXCR, keeping a single row per CDR3 protein. The data hold around 690,000 distinct CDR3 sequences, with about 20% observed a single time. This sample also belongs to another study, concerning T cells expressing NK-cell markers.

Source material: PBMCs. These receptors were collected from a woman between 18 and 30 years old in good health.

This sequence joins TRBV5-1 and TRBJ1-3; 7 bases align to TRBD1. CDR3 length: 15 residues. Germline CDR1 is SGHRS and CDR2 is YFSETQ. With 4 bases clipped from V and 0 bases from J, the junction kept 4 bases outside the gene matches. The CDR3 spells CASSATGDSGNTIYF. In DNA form, the CDR3 reads TGCGCCAGCAGCGCTACAGGGGACTCTGGAAACACCATATATTTT.

The rearrangement joins TRBV10-2 to TRBJ2-1; 13 nucleotides match TRBD2. This CDR3 is 17 amino acids long. Germline-derived CDR1 and CDR2 are WSHSY and SAAADI. Trimming cost V 6 bases and J 8 bases; bases outside gene matches: 13. The CDR3 DNA sequence: TGCGCCAGCAGACTTACGGGTACTAGCGGGAGGGAGGATGAGCAGTTCTTC. Encoded protein: CASRLTGTSGREDEQFF.

V and J are TRBV20-1 and TRBJ2-7, with D possibly TRBD1 on 5 matching bases. Between the trimmed V and J ends, which lost 5 bases and 0 bases, there was a span of 17 bases. Germline loops: CDR1 DFQATT, CDR2 SNEGSKA (reference sequence). CDR3 length equals 15 residues. CDR3 sequence: CSAPQTGAVSYEQYF. The CDR3 DNA reads TGCAGTGCTCCCCAAACTGGGGCGGTCTCCTACGAGCAGTACTTC.

This clonotype was seen a single time. The chain carries TRBV20-1 and TRBJ2-7; D could derive from TRBD1 or TRBD2 (5 bases each). V dropped 0 bases and J dropped 6 bases, with 15 bases sitting between them. The CDR3 spans 14 residues. The germline V gene has CDR1 DFQATT and CDR2 SNEGSKA (reference sequence). The CDR3 sequence is CSARDWARGSEQYF. The DNA for the CDR3 is TGCAGTGCTAGAGATTGGGCGAGGGGCTCCGAGCAGTACTTC.

This clonotype was found a few times. The chain carries TRBV29-1 and TRBJ1-2, with D possibly being TRBD1 (6 bases). Between the trimmed V and J ends, which lost 5 bases and 6 bases, there was a span of 19 bases. This CDR3 is 14 amino acids long. CDR1 is SQVTM and CDR2 is ANQGSEA in the germline V gene. CDR3 in DNA: TGCAGCGTTTCTAGTACAGGGATACGACATGGCTACACCTTC. This sequence encodes CSVSSTGIRHGYTF.

The chain combines TRBV15 with TRBJ2-2; TRBD2 aligns across 10 bases. Germline CDR1 reads LNHNV; CDR2 reads YYDKDF (reference sequence). J lost 4 bases, V lost 2 bases, and 4 bases had no gene match. This CDR3 comprises 16 residues. Here the CDR3 reads CATSRSWTSGTGELFF. The DNA of the CDR3 is TGTGCCACCAGCAGATCTTGGACTAGCGGCACCGGGGAGCTGTTTTTT.

At least ten counts were recorded for this clonotype. This chain uses TRBV20-1 with TRBJ2-1; 9 positions agree with TRBD2. Germline-derived CDR1 and CDR2 are DFQATT and SNEGSKA (reference sequence). J was trimmed by 2 bases and V by 2 bases; bases with no gene match: 4. CDR3 length: 15 amino acids. The CDR3 protein is CSARNLAGTYNEQFF. As DNA, the CDR3 is TGCAGTGCTAGAAACCTAGCGGGAACCTACAATGAGCAGTTCTTC.

J is TRBJ2-5 and V is TRBV20-1, with TRBD2 matching 14 bases. Germline V gives CDR1 DFQATT, CDR2 SNEGSKA (reference sequence). The CDR3 runs to 14 residues. Trimming took 6 bases from V and 3 from J; bases not matched to a gene: 3. The CDR3, as DNA: TGCAGTGCGCCGGGACTAGCGGGAGAAGAGACCCAGTACTTC. Translating it yields CSAPGLAGEETQYF.

This chain joins TRBV24-1 and TRBJ2-3; 12 bases map to TRBD2. The ends lost 4 bases at V and 7 bases at J; junction bases unmatched: 5. The germline V gene encodes CDR1 KGHDR and CDR2 SFDVKD. CDR3 size: 15 residues. This CDR3 reads CATSDSGLAGHTQYF. Here the CDR3 DNA reads TGTGCCACCAGTGACTCAGGACTAGCGGGACATACGCAGTATTTT.

The chain has TRBV5-1 and TRBJ2-7, with 8 nucleotides matching TRBD1. V lost 4 bases to trimming and J lost 6 bases; unmatched junction nucleotides: 15. The CDR3 has 16 residues. CDR1 is SGHRS, CDR2 YFSETQ, per germline. CDR3 DNA sequence: TGCGCCAGCAGCCCAAAGGACAGGGCTGGTACGACCGAGCAGTACTTC. Translation gives CASSPKDRAGTTEQYF.

Many counts were recorded for this clonotype. The J gene is TRBJ2-1, the V gene TRBV20-1, with D possibly TRBD2 on 6 matching bases. The CDR3 contains 13 residues. CDR1 is DFQATT and CDR2 is SNEGSKA in the germline V gene (reference sequence). V was trimmed by 7 bases and J by 8 bases, leaving 18 bases between them. The CDR3 DNA reads TGCAGTGGCAGAGCTGGAGGGATCGATGAGCAGTTCTTC. It yields the protein CSGRAGGIDEQFF.

This clonotype was observed a handful of times. The rearrangement uses TRBV12-3 or TRBV12-4 and TRBJ1-4; a weak D match, TRBD1 (6 bases). V shed 6 bases and J shed 0 bases, with 11 bases lying between them. The CDR3 is 15 amino acids. The CDR3: CASREAGATNEKLFF. The CDR3 DNA follows: TGTGCCAGCAGAGAAGCAGGGGCAACTAATGAAAAACTGTTTTTT.

This clonotype has a handful of counts. The rearrangement links TRBV24-1 to TRBJ2-1; D may correspond to TRBD1 or TRBD2 (5 bases each). This CDR3 has 13 residues. The V gene lost 4 bases and the J gene lost 10 bases, with 13 bases spanning the gap. CDR1 is KGHDR and CDR2 is SFDVKD in the germline V gene. The CDR3 DNA follows: TGTGCCACCAGTGACCTCGGGACCTTAGAGCAGTTCTTC. This encodes CATSDLGTLEQFF.

The V gene is TRBV5-1, the J gene TRBJ2-7, with D maybe TRBD2 (6 bases). Germline assignment: CDR1 SGHRS and CDR2 YFSETQ. Trimming cost V 4 bases and J 9 bases, with 11 bases left between them. The CDR3 sequence is 11 residues long. For the CDR3, the DNA is TGCGCCAGCAGCGCGGGACCCGGGCAGTACTTC. Amino acid sequence: CASSAGPGQYF.

The chain couples TRBV4-2 to TRBJ1-2; weak D call: TRBD1 (6 bases). Looked up from germline, CDR1 is LGHNA and CDR2 is YNFKEQ. The CDR3 sequence is 14 residues long. V gave up 1 base and J gave up 6 bases, with 12 bases separating them. For the CDR3, the DNA is TGTGCCAGCAGCCAAGTAACAGGGATGGATGGCTACACCTTC. It yields the protein CASSQVTGMDGYTF.

J is TRBJ2-7 and V is TRBV5-6; D possibly matches TRBD1 or TRBD2 (7 bases each). The CDR3 covers 17 residues. CDR1 is SGHDT and CDR2 is YYEEEE in the germline V gene. Between the trimmed V and J ends, which lost 0 bases and 4 bases, there was a span of 20 bases. CDR3 sequence reads: CASSLAGGGPNPYEQYF. CDR3 DNA: TGTGCCAGCAGCTTGGCAGGGGGGGGCCCTAATCCTTACGAGCAGTACTTC. The variable domain in full, completed from reference TRBV5-6 and TRBJ2-7, reads DAGVTQSPTHLIKTRGQQVTLRCSPKSGHDTVSWYQQALGQGPQFIFQYYEEEERQRGNFPDRFSGHQFPNYSSELNVNALLLGDSALYLCASSLAGGGPNPYEQYFGPGTRLTVT.

This clonotype was counted only a few times. The chain employs TRBV9 and TRBJ1-6, with a weak D call TRBD1 (6 bases). The germline gives CDR1 SGDLS, CDR2 YYNGEE. The V gene lost 3 bases and the J gene lost 6 bases, with 13 bases spanning the gap. CDR3 length equals 15 residues. CDR3 nucleotide sequence: TGTGCCAGCAGCGGCGTAAGGGGGGGTAATTCACCCCTCCACTTT. Translated: CASSGVRGGNSPLHF. The full variable domain, in which reference TRBV9 and TRBJ1-6 provide the parts outside the CDR3, is DSGVTQTPKHLITATGQRVTLRCSPRSGDLSVYWYQQSLDQGLQFLIQYYNGEERAKGNILERFSAQQFPDLHSELNLSSLELGDSALYFCASSGVRGGNSPLHFGNGTRLTVT.

This chain joins TRBV11-2 and TRBJ1-2; D unresolved. V shed 0 bases and J shed 6 bases, with 11 bases lying between them. The CDR3 sequence is 14 residues long. Germline-derived CDR1 and CDR2 are SGHAT and FQNNGV. CDR3 sequence: CASSLEGPQNGYTF. Here the CDR3 DNA reads TGTGCCAGCAGCTTAGAAGGGCCCCAAAATGGCTACACCTTC.